This entry describes one T cell receptor beta chain. The record originates from a study of monozygotic twins with inflammatory bowel disease. TCRdb reprocessed the 5' RACE reads and stores each CDR3 protein as one record, lacking DNA. This table lists fewer than 400,000 distinct CDR3 sequences. The germline V gene has CDR1 DFQATT and CDR2 SNEGSKA (reference sequence). The CDR3 is 15 amino acids. The specimen sequenced was blood. The receptor comes from a human donor with ulcerative colitis or Crohn's disease, or a healthy co-twin of an affected twin (not recorded which). The gene calls are TRBV20-1 and TRBJ2-7; TCRdb picks TRBD2, but there is no DNA to check that call. CDR3 amino acids: CSAPQATSGSYEQYF.